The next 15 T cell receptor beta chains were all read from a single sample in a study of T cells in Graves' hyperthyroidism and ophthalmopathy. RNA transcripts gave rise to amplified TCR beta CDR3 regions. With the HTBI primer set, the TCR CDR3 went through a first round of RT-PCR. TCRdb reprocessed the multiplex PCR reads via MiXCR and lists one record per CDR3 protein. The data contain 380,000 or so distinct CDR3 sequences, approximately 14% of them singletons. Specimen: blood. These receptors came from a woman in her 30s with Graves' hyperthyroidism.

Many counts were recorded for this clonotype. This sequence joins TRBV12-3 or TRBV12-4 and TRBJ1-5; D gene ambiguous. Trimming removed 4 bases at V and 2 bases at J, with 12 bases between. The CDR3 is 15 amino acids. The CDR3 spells CASSYSGWGNQPQHF. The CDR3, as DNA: TGTGCCAGCAGTTACTCGGGCTGGGGCAATCAGCCCCAGCATTTT.

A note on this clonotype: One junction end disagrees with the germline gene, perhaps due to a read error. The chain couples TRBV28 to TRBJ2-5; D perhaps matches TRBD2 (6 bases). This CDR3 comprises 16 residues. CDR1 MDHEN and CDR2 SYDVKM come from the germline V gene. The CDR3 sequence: CASSPRDGGEQGTQYF. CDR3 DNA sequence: TGTGCCAGCAGTCCACGGGACGGGGGTGAACAAGGGACCCAGTACTTC.

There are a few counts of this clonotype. CDR3 residues: CASSEGNIQYF. CDR3 DNA sequence: TGTGCCAGCAGTGAGGGGAACATTCAGTACTTC. This chain connects TRBV6-1 to TRBJ2-4; no firm D call. The CDR3 consists of 11 residues. Germline V CDR1 and CDR2: MNHNS, SASEGT. Between the trimmed V and J ends, which lost 3 bases and 7 bases, there was a span of 4 bases.

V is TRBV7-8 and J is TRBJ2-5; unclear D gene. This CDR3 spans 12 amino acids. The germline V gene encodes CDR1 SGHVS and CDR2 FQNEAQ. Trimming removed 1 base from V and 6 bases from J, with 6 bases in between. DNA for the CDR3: TGTGCCAGCAGCTTAGGGGAAAAGACCCAGTACTTC. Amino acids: CASSLGEKTQYF. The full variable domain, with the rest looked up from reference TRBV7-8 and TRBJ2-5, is GAGVSQSPRYKVAKRGQDVALRCDPISGHVSLFWYQQALGQGPEFLTYFQNEAQLDKSGLPSDRFFAERPEGSVSTLKIQRTQQEDSAVYLCASSLGEKTQYFGPGTRLLVL.

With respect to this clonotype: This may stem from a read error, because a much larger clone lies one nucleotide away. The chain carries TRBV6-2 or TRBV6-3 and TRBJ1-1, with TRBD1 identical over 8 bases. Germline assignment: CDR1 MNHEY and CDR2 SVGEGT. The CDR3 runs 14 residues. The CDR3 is CGSSKETGEREAFF. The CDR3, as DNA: TGTGGCAGCAGTAAAGAGACAGGGGAACGTGAAGCTTTCTTT.

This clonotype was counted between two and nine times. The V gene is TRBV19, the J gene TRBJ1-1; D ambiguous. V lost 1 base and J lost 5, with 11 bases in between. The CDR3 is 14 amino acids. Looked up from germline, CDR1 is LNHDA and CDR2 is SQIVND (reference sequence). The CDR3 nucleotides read TGTGCCAGTAGTATAGCCGGACGGGAGACTGAAGCTTTCTTT. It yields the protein CASSIAGRETEAFF.

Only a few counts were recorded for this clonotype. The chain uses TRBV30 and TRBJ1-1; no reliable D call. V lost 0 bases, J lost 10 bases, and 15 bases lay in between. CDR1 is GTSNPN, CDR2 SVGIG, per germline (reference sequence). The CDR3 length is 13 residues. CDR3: CAWSVLGPGGAFF. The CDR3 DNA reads TGTGCCTGGAGTGTACTCGGCCCTGGCGGAGCTTTCTTT.

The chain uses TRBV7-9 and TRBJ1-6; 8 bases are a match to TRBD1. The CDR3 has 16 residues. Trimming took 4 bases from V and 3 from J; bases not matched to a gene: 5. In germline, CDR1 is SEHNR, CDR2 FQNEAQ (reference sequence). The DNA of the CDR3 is TGTGCCAGCAGCTCGACAGGGGTTTACTATAATTCACCCCTCCACTTT. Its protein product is CASSSTGVYYNSPLHF.

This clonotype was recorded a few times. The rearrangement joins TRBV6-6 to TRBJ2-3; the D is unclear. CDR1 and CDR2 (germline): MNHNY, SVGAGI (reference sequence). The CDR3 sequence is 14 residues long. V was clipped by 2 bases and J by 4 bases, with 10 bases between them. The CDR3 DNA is TGTGCCAGCAGTTACCCGGGCTGGGCAGATACGCAGTATTTT. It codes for CASSYPGWADTQYF.

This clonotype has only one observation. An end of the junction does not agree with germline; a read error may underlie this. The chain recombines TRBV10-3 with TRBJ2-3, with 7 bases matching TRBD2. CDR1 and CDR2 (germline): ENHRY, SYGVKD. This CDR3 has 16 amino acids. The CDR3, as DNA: TGTGCCGTCAGTGGCGGGTTAGCGGGCAGCACAGATACGCAGTATTTT. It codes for CAVSGGLAGSTDTQYF.

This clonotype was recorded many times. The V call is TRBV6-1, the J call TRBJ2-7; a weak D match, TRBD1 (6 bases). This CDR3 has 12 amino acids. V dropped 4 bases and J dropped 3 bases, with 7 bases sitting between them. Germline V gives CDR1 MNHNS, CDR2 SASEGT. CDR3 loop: CASSGDIYEQYF. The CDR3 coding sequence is TGTGCCAGCAGTGGGGACATCTACGAGCAGTACTTC.

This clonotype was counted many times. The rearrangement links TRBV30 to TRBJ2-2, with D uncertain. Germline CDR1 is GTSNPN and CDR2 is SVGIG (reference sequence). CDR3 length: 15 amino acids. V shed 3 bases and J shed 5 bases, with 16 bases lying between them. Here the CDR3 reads CAWSALLQRTGELFF. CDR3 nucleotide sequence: TGTGCCTGGAGCGCTCTCTTACAGAGGACCGGGGAGCTGTTTTTT.

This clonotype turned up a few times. The DNA of the CDR3 is TGTGCCAGCAGTCGGGACAGACAACTTTCTGGAAACACCATATATTTT. Protein: CASSRDRQLSGNTIYF. The rearrangement uses TRBV6-2 or TRBV6-3 and TRBJ1-3; 7 bases align to TRBD1. The J segment lost 1 base and the V segment lost 5 bases, leaving 8 bases of the junction unmatched. CDR1 is MNHEY and CDR2 is SVGEGT in the germline V gene. CDR3 length: 16 residues.

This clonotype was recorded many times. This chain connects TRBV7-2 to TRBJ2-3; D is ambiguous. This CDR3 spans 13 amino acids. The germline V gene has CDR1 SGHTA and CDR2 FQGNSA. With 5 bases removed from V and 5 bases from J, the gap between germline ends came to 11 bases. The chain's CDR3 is CASSDRSGDTQYF. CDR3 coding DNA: TGTGCCAGCAGCGACCGCTCCGGAGATACGCAGTATTTT.

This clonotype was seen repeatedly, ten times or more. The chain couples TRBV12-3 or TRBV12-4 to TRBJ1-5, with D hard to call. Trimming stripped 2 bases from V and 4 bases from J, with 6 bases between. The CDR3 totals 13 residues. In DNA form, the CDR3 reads TGTGCCAGCAGTTTACTCCGGAATCAGCCCCAGCATTTT. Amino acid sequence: CASSLLRNQPQHF.